Each of the 31 T cell receptor beta chains below was sequenced from the same sample in a study of CD8+CD57+ T cells in acquired aplastic anemia. Genomic DNA served as template for TCR beta VDJ and CDR3 profiling. TCRdb ran MiXCR on the reads and lists one entry per CDR3 protein. Counted here are about 140,000 distinct CDR3 sequences, less than 45% occurring once; the ten biggest clones make up under 9%. The material sequenced was sorted CD4+, CD8+, or CD8+CD57+ T cells (not recorded which) from PBMCs. The receptors stem from a human donor in good health, serving as a control.

This clonotype was seen many times. This chain links TRBV7-9 with TRBJ1-4; D not resolved. The CDR3 runs to 13 residues. Per the germline V gene, CDR1 is SEHNR and CDR2 is FQNEAQ (reference sequence). V lost 4 bases and J lost 8, with 11 bases in between. The chain's CDR3 is CASSSLTMEKLFF. CDR3 coding DNA: TGTGCCAGCAGCTCGTTGACAATGGAAAAACTGTTTTTT.

The chain combines TRBV6-1 with TRBJ1-3; D is ambiguous. CDR1 is MNHNS and CDR2 is SASEGT in the germline V gene. V lost 10 bases and J 6 bases, leaving 16 bases between the germline ends. The CDR3 runs to 13 residues. CDR3 in DNA: TGTGCCAACCGGGAGGACGGACTAAACACCATATATTTT. Protein: CANREDGLNTIYF.

In its sample, this clonotype was seen many times. The chain is built from TRBV19 and TRBJ1-5; TRBD1 matches 7 bases. In germline, CDR1 is LNHDA, CDR2 SQIVND (reference sequence). V lost 4 bases and J lost 3; bases outside the gene matches: 3. The CDR3 spans 14 residues. CDR3 amino acids: CASSTGTANQPQHF. The CDR3 nucleotides read TGTGCCAGTAGTACGGGGACAGCCAATCAGCCCCAGCATTTT.

This clonotype was recorded at least ten times. V usage is TRBV5-1 and J usage is TRBJ2-1, with 7 bases aligning to TRBD2. Trimming cost V 4 bases and J 4 bases; bases outside gene matches: 5. The length of the CDR3 is 14 residues. Germline CDR1 SGHRS, CDR2 YFSETQ. CDR3 in amino acids: CASSLAGEYNEQFF. DNA of the CDR3: TGCGCCAGCAGCCTGGCGGGGGAATACAATGAGCAGTTCTTC.

V gene TRBV19 combines with J gene TRBJ2-7; TRBD2 matches at 11 bases. CDR1 is LNHDA, CDR2 SQIVND, per germline (reference sequence). This CDR3 has 15 residues. The V segment lost 5 bases and the J segment 4 bases; nucleotides outside the gene matches: 7. CDR3 in DNA: TGTGCCAGTAGTGTCACTAGCGGGAGAGGTTACGAGCAGTACTTC. Translation gives CASSVTSGRGYEQYF.

Comments on this clonotype: The conserved closing phenylalanine or tryptophan is absent in this CDR3, likely reflecting a read error. The chain has TRBV24-1 and TRBJ1-2, with D maybe TRBD1 (5 bases). Trimming took off 9 bases at V and 9 bases at J, with 19 bases between the two ends. The germline gives CDR1 KGHDR, CDR2 SFDVKD. The CDR3 length is 13 residues. The CDR3 loop reads CATGGAGLDRYTL. As DNA, the CDR3 is TGTGCCACCGGTGGTGCGGGGCTGGATCGCTACACCCTC.

The chain employs TRBV9 and TRBJ2-5; D might be TRBD1 or TRBD2, each matching 5 bases. V gave up 7 bases and J gave up 3 bases, with 25 bases separating them. The length of the CDR3 is 17 residues. The germline gives CDR1 SGDLS, CDR2 YYNGEE. Here the CDR3 reads CASSPRDPTNLEETQYF. The DNA for the CDR3 is TGTGCCAGCTCACCCCGGGACCCAACAAATCTGGAAGAGACCCAGTACTTC.

There are many counts of this clonotype. CDR3 DNA: TGTGCCAGCAGCTCGTCTAATCTGGGCACTGAAGCTTTCTTT. Amino acid sequence: CASSSSNLGTEAFF. The rearrangement uses TRBV7-9 and TRBJ1-1; D unclear. The CDR3 contains 14 residues. Germline values: CDR1 SEHNR, CDR2 FQNEAQ (reference sequence). V was cut by 4 bases and J by 4 bases, with 13 bases left in between.

V and J are TRBV10-3 and TRBJ1-5, with D perhaps TRBD1 (5 bases). Germline V gives CDR1 ENHRY, CDR2 SYGVKD. The CDR3 spans 13 residues. V was shortened by 3 bases and J by 6 bases, with 9 bases between the two germline ends. In DNA, the CDR3 is TGTGCCATCAGTGACTGGGACGGTCAGCCCCAGCATTTT. Protein sequence: CAISDWDGQPQHF.

Concerning this clonotype: Lacking the conserved final phenylalanine or tryptophan, this CDR3 likely reflects a read error. The CDR3 DNA follows: TGCAGTGCTAAGGACGGGGGGCGCACAGATACGCAGTATCTT. Translation gives CSAKDGGRTDTQYL. The gene calls are TRBV20-1 and TRBJ2-3; a possible D gene is TRBD2 (7 bases). The germline V and J ends were trimmed by 4 bases and 1 base, with 12 bases remaining between them. The CDR3 runs 14 residues. Per the germline V gene, CDR1 is DFQATT and CDR2 is SNEGSKA (reference sequence).

This clonotype was counted a few times. The chain uses TRBV5-4 and TRBJ2-7; 10 bases map to TRBD2. CDR3 length: 18 residues. Germline V CDR1 and CDR2: SGHNT, YYREEE (reference sequence). With V trimmed by 1 base and J by 0 bases, 10 bases remained unmatched. The CDR3 nucleotides are TGTGCCAGCAGCTTGTTTTCGAGCGGGAGGGGAACCTCCTACGAGCAGTACTTC. Amino acid sequence: CASSLFSSGRGTSYEQYF.

This clonotype was seen repeatedly, ten times or more. This rearrangement joins TRBV25-1 to TRBJ1-2; 10 bases are shared with TRBD1. The CDR3 runs 15 residues. V gave up 4 bases and J gave up 8 bases; unmatched junction bases: 10. CDR1 and CDR2 (germline): MGHDK, SYGVNS. In nucleotides, the CDR3 is TGTGCCAGCAGTGCCGACCGACAGGGGGCCTACGGCTACACCTTC. Its protein is CASSADRQGAYGYTF.

In the case of this clonotype: This likely comes from a read error, as the CDR3 has no conserved phenylalanine or tryptophan at its end. Here the CDR3 DNA reads TGTGCCACCAGCAGAGACAGGCTGTACGAGCAGTACCTC. This sequence encodes CATSRDRLYEQYL. The chain links TRBV15 to TRBJ2-7; D call uncertain. Germline CDR1 LNHNV, CDR2 YYDKDF (reference sequence). This CDR3 has 13 residues. V shed 0 bases and J shed 4 bases, with 7 bases lying between them.

The chain has TRBV6-1 and TRBJ1-1, with D hard to call. V lost 8 bases to trimming and J lost 5 bases, with 15 bases between them. The CDR3 is 13 residues long. Germline loops: CDR1 MNHNS, CDR2 SASEGT. DNA for the CDR3: TGTGCCAGCTTGACCCCGGAGGAGACTGAAGCTTTCTTT. Translated, it gives CASLTPEETEAFF.

J is TRBJ1-1 and V is TRBV19, with TRBD1 as a possible D gene (5 bases). The V gene's germline CDR1 is LNHDA and CDR2 SQIVND (reference sequence). CDR3 size: 14 residues. Trimming took 7 bases from V and 0 from J, leaving 12 bases between them. CDR3 in amino acids: CASTLGEMNTEAFF. The CDR3 coding sequence is TGTGCCAGTACCTTAGGGGAGATGAACACTGAAGCTTTCTTT. The variable domain in full, completed from reference TRBV19 and TRBJ1-1, reads DGGITQSPKYLFRKEGQNVTLSCEQNLNHDAMYWYRQDPGQGLRLIYYSQIVNDFQKGDIAEGYSVSREKKESFPLTVTSAQKNPTAFYLCASTLGEMNTEAFFGQGTRLTVV.

With regard to this clonotype: Since a much larger clone is just one base distant, this may be a read error. The chain uses TRBV6-6 and TRBJ1-4; TRBD1 might be the D (5 bases). The CDR3 consists of 14 residues. Trimming took 1 base from V and 12 from J, leaving 15 bases between them. Germline values: CDR1 MNHNY, CDR2 SVGAGI (reference sequence). The CDR3 region is CASSYCEGRVELFF. Written as DNA, the CDR3 is TGTGCCAGCAGTTACTGCGAGGGGCGCGTCGAACTGTTTTTT.

This clonotype came up many times. The CDR3, as DNA: TGCGCCAGCAGCTTGGGCCAGGGCTTCGATGAGCAGTTCTTC. This encodes CASSLGQGFDEQFF. The J gene is TRBJ2-1, the V gene TRBV5-1, with D possibly being TRBD1 (5 bases). Germline V CDR1 and CDR2: SGHRS, YFSETQ. CDR3 length: 14 amino acids. Trimming left V 0 bases short and J 8 bases short, with 12 bases between.

This clonotype was observed at least ten times. This rearrangement joins TRBV24-1 to TRBJ2-3; 8 nucleotides line up with TRBD1. J gave up 0 bases and V 4 bases, and 5 bases lay outside the gene matches. Per germline, CDR1 KGHDR and CDR2 SFDVKD. The CDR3 consists of 16 residues. CDR3 region: CATSETTGGSTDTQYF. CDR3 bases: TGTGCCACCAGTGAGACTACAGGGGGGAGCACAGATACGCAGTATTTT.

The chain recombines TRBV7-3 with TRBJ2-7, with 12 nucleotides matching TRBD2. CDR3 size: 15 residues. The J segment lost 5 bases and the V segment lost 5 bases, leaving 7 bases of the junction unmatched. Germline V gene lookup returns CDR1 SGHTA and CDR2 FQGTGA. The CDR3 spells CASSPLAGGRDEQYF. CDR3 nucleotide sequence: TGTGCCAGCAGCCCTCTAGCGGGGGGGCGCGACGAGCAGTACTTC.

This clonotype was found a few times. The genes are TRBV15 and TRBJ2-1; D is perhaps TRBD1 (6 bases). CDR3 length: 12 residues. With 4 bases removed from V and 13 bases from J, the gap between germline ends came to 14 bases. Germline loops: CDR1 LNHNV, CDR2 YYDKDF (reference sequence). CDR3 loop: CATSMNRVGQFF. In DNA, the CDR3 is TGTGCCACCAGCATGAACAGGGTAGGACAGTTCTTC.

This clonotype has ten or more counts. The V gene is TRBV7-2, the J gene TRBJ1-2; D remains ambiguous. Germline values: CDR1 SGHTA, CDR2 FQGNSA. This CDR3 has 17 residues. The germline V and J ends were trimmed by 4 bases and 0 bases, with 18 bases remaining between them. Written as DNA, the CDR3 is TGTGCCAGCAGCTCCTGGAAGGGAGCCCTGGCTAACTATGGCTACACCTTC. It translates to CASSSWKGALANYGYTF.

This clonotype was seen repeatedly, ten times or more. The V and J genes are TRBV5-1 and TRBJ2-2, with D unresolved. Germline loops: CDR1 SGHRS, CDR2 YFSETQ. This CDR3 contains 15 residues. V was shortened by 6 bases and J by 1 base, with 13 bases between the two germline ends. Here the CDR3 reads CASTLGAMNTGELFF. The CDR3, as DNA: TGCGCCAGCACCCTAGGAGCGATGAACACCGGGGAGCTGTTTTTT.

A few counts support this clonotype. A much larger clone lies a single base off, so this may be a read error. V gene TRBV7-2 combines with J gene TRBJ2-7, with 7 bases aligning to TRBD1. Germline values: CDR1 SGHTA, CDR2 FQGNSA. The CDR3 runs to 12 residues. CDR3 nucleotides: TGTGCCGGCAGCCAAGCAGGGGGCGAGCAGTACTTC. Translation gives CAGSQAGGEQYF.

This clonotype was observed many times. The J gene is TRBJ2-1, the V gene TRBV10-1; 7 bases align to TRBD1. CDR3 length: 15 residues. CDR1 and CDR2 (germline): WNHNN, SYGVQD (reference sequence). V was clipped by 2 bases and J by 6 bases; unmatched bases: 7. The CDR3 is CASSEGDRDCNEQFF. The CDR3 nucleotides read TGCGCCAGCAGTGAGGGAGACAGGGATTGCAATGAGCAGTTCTTC.

This clonotype turned up a few times. The gene calls are TRBV29-1 and TRBJ1-2; TRBD1 matches at 8 bases. V lost 6 bases and J lost 7; bases outside the gene matches: 13. The V gene's germline CDR1 is SQVTM and CDR2 ANQGSEA. The CDR3 has 14 residues. The CDR3 protein is CSVRLLGQAGGYTF. CDR3 sequence (DNA): TGCAGCGTAAGACTGCTGGGACAGGCGGGTGGCTACACCTTC.

To note about this clonotype: Its ends do not fully match the called genes, so a read error is possible. The chain recombines TRBV4-1 with TRBJ1-3; D is perhaps TRBD1 (6 bases). CDR1 and CDR2 (germline): MGHRA, YSYEKL. The CDR3 has 15 residues. The CDR3 coding sequence is TGCGCCGGCAGCCAAGATACGCAGGGGTCCTTCACCATATATTTT. Residues: CAGSQDTQGSFTIYF.

There are many counts of this clonotype. The chain uses TRBV2 and TRBJ1-1, with no clear D. CDR3 length equals 12 residues. The germline CDR1 and CDR2 sequences are SNHLY and FYNNEI. V was cut by 8 bases and J by 1 base, with 8 bases left in between. In DNA form, the CDR3 reads TGTGCCAGCGGAGGAGGGAACACTGAAGCTTTCTTT. It yields the protein CASGGGNTEAFF.

This chain joins TRBV25-1 and TRBJ1-3; D remains ambiguous. In germline, CDR1 is MGHDK, CDR2 SYGVNS. V lost 2 bases and J lost 2, with 7 bases in between. The CDR3 totals 14 residues. In DNA, the CDR3 is TGTGCCAGCAGTGAACTAGGACCTGGAAACACCATATATTTT. This gives the protein CASSELGPGNTIYF.

The chain carries TRBV30 and TRBJ1-1; 7 bases align to TRBD1. The V gene's germline CDR1 is GTSNPN and CDR2 SVGIG (reference sequence). V shed 3 bases and J 1 base; nucleotides not matched to a gene: 5. The CDR3 consists of 14 residues. As DNA, the CDR3 is TGTGCCTGGAGCCGCAGGGGGGGGAACACTGAAGCTTTCTTT. It codes for CAWSRRGGNTEAFF.

In this sample, this clonotype turned up once. Being one base from a much bigger clone, this may be a read error. The chain couples TRBV18 to TRBJ1-1, with 7 bases aligning to TRBD1. The V and J ends lost 4 bases and 4 bases, in that order; junction bases with no gene match: 9. Germline V CDR1 and CDR2: KGHSH, LQKENI. The CDR3 has 15 amino acids. The CDR3, as DNA: TGTGCCAGCTCACGTGGACAGGAGGAAGTCACTGAAGCTTTCTTT. Amino acid sequence: CASSRGQEEVTEAFF.

The chain recombines TRBV28 with TRBJ1-2; 10 bases match TRBD1. Germline loops: CDR1 MDHEN, CDR2 SYDVKM. The CDR3 runs to 16 residues. V lost 7 bases, J lost 5 bases, and 13 bases stayed unmatched. The chain's CDR3 is CASINRDRGFGYGYTF. CDR3 DNA: TGTGCCAGCATCAACCGGGACAGGGGATTTGGGTATGGCTACACCTTC.